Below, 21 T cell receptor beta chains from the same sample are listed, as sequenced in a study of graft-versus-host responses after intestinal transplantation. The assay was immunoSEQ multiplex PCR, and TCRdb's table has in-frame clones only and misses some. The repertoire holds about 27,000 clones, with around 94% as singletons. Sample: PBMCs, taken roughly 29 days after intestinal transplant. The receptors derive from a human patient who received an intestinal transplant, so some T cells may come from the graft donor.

For the CDR3, the DNA is TGTGCCAGTAGTTTAGCTGGGGCCAACGTCCTGACTTTC. It specifies CASSLAGANVLTF. The chain combines TRBV19 with TRBJ2-6; the D is unclear. CDR3 length: 13 residues. The germline V gene encodes CDR1 LNHDA and CDR2 SQIVND (reference sequence). Trimming left V 5 bases short and J 2 bases short, with 4 bases between.

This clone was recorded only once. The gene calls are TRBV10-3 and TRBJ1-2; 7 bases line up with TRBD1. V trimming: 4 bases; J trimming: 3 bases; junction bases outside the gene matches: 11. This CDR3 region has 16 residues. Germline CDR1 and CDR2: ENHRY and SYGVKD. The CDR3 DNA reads TGTGCCATCAGTGGGTCCGGGACAGAGTCTTACTATGGCTACACCTTC. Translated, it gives CAISGSGTESYYGYTF.

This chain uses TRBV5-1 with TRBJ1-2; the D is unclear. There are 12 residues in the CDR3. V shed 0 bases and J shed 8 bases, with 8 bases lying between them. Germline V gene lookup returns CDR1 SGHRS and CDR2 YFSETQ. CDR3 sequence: CASSLAGPGYTF. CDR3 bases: TGCGCCAGCAGCTTGGCCGGGCCGGGCTACACCTTC.

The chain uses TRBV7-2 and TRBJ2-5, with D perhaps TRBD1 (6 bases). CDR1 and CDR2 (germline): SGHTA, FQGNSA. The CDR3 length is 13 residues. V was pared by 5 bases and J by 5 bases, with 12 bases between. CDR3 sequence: CASSLDRRETQYF. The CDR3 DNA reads TGTGCCAGCAGCCTAGACAGGCGGGAGACCCAGTACTTC. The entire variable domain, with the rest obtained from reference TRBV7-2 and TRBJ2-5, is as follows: GAGVSQSPSNKVTEKGKDVELRCDPISGHTALYWYRQSLGQGLEFLIYFQGNSAPDKSGLPSDRFSAERTGGSVSTLTIQRTQQEDSAVYLCASSLDRRETQYFGPGTRLLVL.

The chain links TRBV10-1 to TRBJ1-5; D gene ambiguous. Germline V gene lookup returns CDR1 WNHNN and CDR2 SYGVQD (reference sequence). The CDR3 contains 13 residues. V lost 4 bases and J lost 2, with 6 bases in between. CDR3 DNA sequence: TGCGCCAGCAGTGCCACTGGCAATCAGCCCCAGCATTTT. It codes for CASSATGNQPQHF.

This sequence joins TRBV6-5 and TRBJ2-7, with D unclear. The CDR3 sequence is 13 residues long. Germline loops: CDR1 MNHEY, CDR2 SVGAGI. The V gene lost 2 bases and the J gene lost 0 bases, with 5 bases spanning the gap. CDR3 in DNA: TGTGCCAGCAGTTACGGGGACTCCTACGAGCAGTACTTC. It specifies CASSYGDSYEQYF.

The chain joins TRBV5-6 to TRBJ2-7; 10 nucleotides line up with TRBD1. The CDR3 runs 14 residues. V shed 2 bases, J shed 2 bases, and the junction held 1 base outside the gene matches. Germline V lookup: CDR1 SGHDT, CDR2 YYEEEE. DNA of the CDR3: TGTGCCAGCAGCTTAGGGACAGGGGCCTACGAGCAGTACTTC. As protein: CASSLGTGAYEQYF.

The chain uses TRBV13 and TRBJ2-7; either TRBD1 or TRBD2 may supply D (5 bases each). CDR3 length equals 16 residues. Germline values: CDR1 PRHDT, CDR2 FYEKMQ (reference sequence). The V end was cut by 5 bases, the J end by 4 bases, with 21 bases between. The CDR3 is CASSVSVGDLGYEQYF. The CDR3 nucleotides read TGTGCCAGCAGCGTCTCGGTGGGGGACCTTGGATACGAGCAGTACTTC.

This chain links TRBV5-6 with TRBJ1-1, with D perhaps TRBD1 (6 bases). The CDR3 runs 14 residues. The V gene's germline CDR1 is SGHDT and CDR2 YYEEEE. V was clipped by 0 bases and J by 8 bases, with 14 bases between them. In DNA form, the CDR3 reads TGTGCCAGCAGCTTGGGAGGGGGACGGCTGGAAGCTTTCTTT. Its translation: CASSLGGGRLEAFF.

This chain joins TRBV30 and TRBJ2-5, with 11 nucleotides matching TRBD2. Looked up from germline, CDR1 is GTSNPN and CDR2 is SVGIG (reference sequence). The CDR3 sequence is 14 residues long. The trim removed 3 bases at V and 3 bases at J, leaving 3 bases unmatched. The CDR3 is CAWSLAGGKETQYF. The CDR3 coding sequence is TGTGCCTGGAGCTTAGCGGGGGGGAAAGAGACCCAGTACTTC. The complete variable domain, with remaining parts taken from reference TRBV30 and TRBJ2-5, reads SQTIHQWPATLVQPVGSPLSLECTVEGTSNPNLYWYRQAAGRGLQLLFYSVGIGQISSEVPQNLSASRPQDRQFILSSKKLLLSDSGFYLCAWSLAGGKETQYFGPGTRLLVL.

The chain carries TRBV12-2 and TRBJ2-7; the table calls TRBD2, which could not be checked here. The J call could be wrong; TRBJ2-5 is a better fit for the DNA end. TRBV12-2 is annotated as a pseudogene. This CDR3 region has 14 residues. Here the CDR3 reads CASRLVRGVETQYF. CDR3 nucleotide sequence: TGTGCAAGTCGCTTAGTCCGGGGTGTCGAGACCCAGTACTTC.

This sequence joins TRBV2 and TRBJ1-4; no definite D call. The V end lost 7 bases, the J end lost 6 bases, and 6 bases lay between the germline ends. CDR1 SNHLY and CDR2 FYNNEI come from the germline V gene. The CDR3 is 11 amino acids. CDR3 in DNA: TGTGCCAGCAACGAGGATGAAAAACTGTTTTTT. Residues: CASNEDEKLFF.

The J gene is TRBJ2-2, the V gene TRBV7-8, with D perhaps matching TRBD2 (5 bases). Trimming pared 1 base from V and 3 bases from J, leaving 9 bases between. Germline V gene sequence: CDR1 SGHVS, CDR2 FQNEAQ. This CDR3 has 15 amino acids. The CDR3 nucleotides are TGTGCCAGCAGCTTAGTCGGGCGGGACACCGGGGAGCTGTTTTTT. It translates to CASSLVGRDTGELFF.

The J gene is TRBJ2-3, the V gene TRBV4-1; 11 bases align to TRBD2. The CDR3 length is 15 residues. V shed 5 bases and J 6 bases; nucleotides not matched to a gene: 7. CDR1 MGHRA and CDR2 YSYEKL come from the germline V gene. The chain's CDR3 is CASSRLAGSVDTQYF. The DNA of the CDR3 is TGCGCCAGCAGCAGACTAGCGGGGTCGGTGGATACGCAGTATTTT.

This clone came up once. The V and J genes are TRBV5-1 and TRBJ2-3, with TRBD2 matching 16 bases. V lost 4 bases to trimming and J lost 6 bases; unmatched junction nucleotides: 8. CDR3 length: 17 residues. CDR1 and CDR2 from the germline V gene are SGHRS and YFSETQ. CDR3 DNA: TGCGCCAGCAGCCGGGGACTAGCGGGAGGGCCGGGGGATACGCAGTATTTT. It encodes CASSRGLAGGPGDTQYF.

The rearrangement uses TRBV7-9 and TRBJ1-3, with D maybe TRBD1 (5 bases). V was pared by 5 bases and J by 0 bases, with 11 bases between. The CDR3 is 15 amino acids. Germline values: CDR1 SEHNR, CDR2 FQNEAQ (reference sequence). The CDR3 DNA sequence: TGTGCCAGCAGCGCTCCAGGGAGCTCTGGAAACACCATATATTTT. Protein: CASSAPGSSGNTIYF.

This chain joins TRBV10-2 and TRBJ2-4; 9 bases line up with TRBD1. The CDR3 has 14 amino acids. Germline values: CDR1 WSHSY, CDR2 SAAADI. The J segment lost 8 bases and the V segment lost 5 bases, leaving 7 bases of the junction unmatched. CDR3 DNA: TGCGCCAGCAGTTCCGGGACAGGGATGGACATTCAGTACTTC. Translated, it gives CASSSGTGMDIQYF.

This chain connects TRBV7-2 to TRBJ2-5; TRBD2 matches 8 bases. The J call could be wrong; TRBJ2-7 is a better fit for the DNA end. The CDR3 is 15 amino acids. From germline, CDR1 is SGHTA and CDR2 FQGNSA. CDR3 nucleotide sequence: TGTGCCAGCAGCTTAGGACTAGCGAGCTCCTACGAGCAGTACTTC. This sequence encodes CASSLGLASSYEQYF.

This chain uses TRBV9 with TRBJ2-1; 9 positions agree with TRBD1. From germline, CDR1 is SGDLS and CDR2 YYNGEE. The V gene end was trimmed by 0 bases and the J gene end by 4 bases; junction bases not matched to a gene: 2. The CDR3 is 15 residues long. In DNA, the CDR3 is TGTGCCAGCAGCGTAGCGGGACAGGGTTACAATGAGCAGTTCTTC. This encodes CASSVAGQGYNEQFF.

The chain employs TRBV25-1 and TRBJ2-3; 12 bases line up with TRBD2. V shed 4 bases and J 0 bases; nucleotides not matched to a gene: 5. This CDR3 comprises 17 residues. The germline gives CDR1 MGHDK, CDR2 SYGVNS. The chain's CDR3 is CASSARTSGASTDTQYF. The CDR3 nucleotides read TGTGCCAGCAGTGCTAGGACTAGCGGGGCTAGCACAGATACGCAGTATTTT.

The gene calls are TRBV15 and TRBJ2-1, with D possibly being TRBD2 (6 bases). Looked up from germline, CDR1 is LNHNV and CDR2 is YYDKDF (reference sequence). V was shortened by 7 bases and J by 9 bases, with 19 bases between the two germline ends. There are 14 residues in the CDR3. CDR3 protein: CATTSEGQLREQFF. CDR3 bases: TGTGCCACCACCTCGGAGGGCCAGTTACGTGAGCAGTTCTTC.